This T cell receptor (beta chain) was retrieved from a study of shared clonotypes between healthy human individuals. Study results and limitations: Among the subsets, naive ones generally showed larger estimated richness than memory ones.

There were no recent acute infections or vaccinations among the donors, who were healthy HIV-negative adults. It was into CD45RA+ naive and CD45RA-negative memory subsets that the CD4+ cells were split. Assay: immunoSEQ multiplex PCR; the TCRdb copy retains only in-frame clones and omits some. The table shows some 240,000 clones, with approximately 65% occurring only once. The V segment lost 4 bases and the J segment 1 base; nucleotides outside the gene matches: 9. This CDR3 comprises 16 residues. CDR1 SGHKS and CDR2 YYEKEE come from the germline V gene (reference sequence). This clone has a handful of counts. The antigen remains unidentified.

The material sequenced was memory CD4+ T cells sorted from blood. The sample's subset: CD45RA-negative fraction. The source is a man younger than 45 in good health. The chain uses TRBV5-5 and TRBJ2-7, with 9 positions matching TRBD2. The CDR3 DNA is TGTGCCAGCAGCCGAACAAGCGGGAGGATTTCCTACGAGCAGTACTTC. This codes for CASSRTSGRISYEQYF. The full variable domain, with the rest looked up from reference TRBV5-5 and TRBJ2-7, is DAGVTQSPTHLIKTRGQQVTLRCSPISGHKSVSWYQQVLGQGPQFIFQYYEKEERGRGNFPDRFSARQFPNYSSELNVNALLLGDSALYLCASSRTSGRISYEQYFGPGTRLTVT.